These T cell receptor beta chains were read from a single sample in a study of blood T cell repertoires in COVID-19. TCRdb's table, derived via immunoSEQ multiplex PCR, lists solely in-frame clones and lacks some. The sample has approximately 100,000 clones, 84% seen once; the top ten hold 14% to 15%. The sample consisted of peripheral blood. The receptors were sampled from an older woman with acute or convalescent COVID-19. Each CDR3 is given with its conserved first and last residue. The order of the fields is J gene, clone size, V gene, D gene, CDR3 DNA, CDR3 protein. The D gene is left open where the match is weak. Where a row states a size, it is once, few, many or the class of an expanded clone; other rows omit it.

TRBJ1-1	-	TRBV4-1	-	TGCGCCAGCAGCCGGAGACGGGGAGAGAACACTGAAGCTTTCTTT	CASSRRRGENTEAFF
TRBJ2-7	-	TRBV5-1	-	TGCGCCAGCAGCTTGGGGTTCGGCCGCCTAGAGGACATAAGCCAAGGGGAGCAGTACTTC	CASSLGFGRLEDISQGEQYF
TRBJ1-2	-	TRBV5-1	-	TGCGCCAGCAGCTCAGACCGCGGGGTTAACTATGGCTACACCTTC	CASSSDRGVNYGYTF
TRBJ1-4	-	TRBV28	-	TGTGCCAGCAGAGGACAGAATGAAAAACTGTTTTTT	CASRGQNEKLFF
TRBJ2-5	-	TRBV18	-	TGTGCCAGCTCACCACCCAGCCAAGAGACCCAGTACTTC	CASSPPSQETQYF
TRBJ1-2	-	TRBV9	TRBD1	TGTGCCAGCAGCGTAGGTGGACAGGGGTATGGCTACACCTTC	CASSVGGQGYGYTF
TRBJ1-2	-	TRBV9	TRBD1	TGTGCCAGCAGCGCTACGGGACAGTATGGCTACACCTTC	CASSATGQYGYTF
TRBJ1-2	once	TRBV30	-	TGTGCCTGGAGTGACTGGATGAGGTGGTATGGCTACACCTTC	CAWSDWMRWYGYTF
TRBJ1-4	once	TRBV5-1	-	TGCGCCAGCAGCTTAACGTCGGGAGGTACCAATGAAAAACTGTTTTTT	CASSLTSGGTNEKLFF
TRBJ2-3	-	TRBV4-1	TRBD1	TGCGCCAGCAGCCAAACAGGGGGCCCAGATACGCAGTATTTT	CASSQTGGPDTQYF
TRBJ2-5	-	TRBV28	-	TGTGCCAGCAGTCCTCCCGGCGGGGTAGAGACCCAGTACTTC	CASSPPGGVETQYF
TRBJ2-1	-	TRBV5-1	TRBD2	TGCGCCAGCAGCTTGGGGCTAGCGGGAAATGAGCAGTTCTTC	CASSLGLAGNEQFF
TRBJ1-4	once	TRBV19	TRBD1	TGTGCCAGTAGCCGGGACAGGGGAATGAATGAAAAACTGTTTTTT	CASSRDRGMNEKLFF
TRBJ2-7	-	TRBV10-3	TRBD2	TGTGCCATCAAGGGACTAGCGGCCCTGAACCACGAGCAGTACTTC	CAIKGLAALNHEQYF
TRBJ2-3	-	TRBV5-1	-	TGCGCCAGCAGTCCGGGTGATAGCACAGATACGCAGTATTTT	CASSPGDSTDTQYF
TRBJ2-1	-	TRBV5-1	TRBD2	TGCGCCAGCAGCTTAATAGCGGGAGTGTATAATGAGCAGTTCTTC	CASSLIAGVYNEQFF
TRBJ2-7	few	TRBV5-6	-	TGTGCCAGCAGTGCGTCTAGGTACGAGCAGTACTTC	CASSASRYEQYF
TRBJ2-3	once	TRBV25-1	TRBD2	TGTGCCAGCATTCCTAGCGGGAGCACAGATACGCAGTATTTT	CASIPSGSTDTQYF
TRBJ1-2	-	TRBV14	-	TGTGCCAGCAGCCAAGACGTCACCAGGGGCTACACCTTC	CASSQDVTRGYTF
TRBJ2-1	-	TRBV18	TRBD2	TGTGCCAGCTCCCCTCCCGGGACTAGCGGATACAATGAGCAGTTCTTC	CASSPPGTSGYNEQFF
TRBJ2-2	once	TRBV5-5	-	TGTGCCAGCAGCGGGGCATATGGAGGGTCCACCGGGGAGCTGTTTTTT	CASSGAYGGSTGELFF
TRBJ2-7	-	TRBV7-2	-	TGTGCCAGCAGCTTAGTCGGTGACGAGCAGTACTTC	CASSLVGDEQYF